This TCR beta chain was captured in a study of cytomegalovirus exposure and HLA in healthy donors. Study-wide results and limits: The records held CMV serostatus as the only immune exposure information.

A multiplex PCR was run with 60 Vbeta primers and 13 Jbeta primers. Profiled with immunoSEQ multiplex PCR; TCRdb holds only in-frame clones, not every one. The table lists 170,000 or so clones, nearly 80% of them singletons. Trimming removed 0 bases from V and 7 bases from J, with 5 bases in between. CDR3 size: 11 residues. Per the germline V gene, CDR1 is SGHRS and CDR2 is YFSETQ. Turning to this clone: Its antigen is undetermined.

Material: PBMCs. The source of this sequence is a woman in her forties in good health and CMV-seronegative. This chain links TRBV5-1 with TRBJ2-7; no definite D call. The CDR3 spells CASSLDSEQYF. The CDR3 region has the DNA TGCGCCAGCAGCTTGGACAGTGAGCAGTACTTC.